In this sample, the clone carrying this T cell receptor beta chain turned up once. Its antigen is currently unknown. This sample stems from a study of T cell responses to AZD1222 COVID-19 vaccine. Germline trimming cut 5 bases from V and 6 bases from J; bases unmatched to any gene: 10. The CDR3 has 15 residues. The germline CDR1 and CDR2 sequences are MNHEY and SVGAGI. The protocol was immunoSEQ multiplex PCR, while the TCRdb copy is restricted to in-frame clones and leaves out a portion. The sample carries 150,000 to 200,000 clones, roughly 87% recorded once. General study points: Recipients of two AZD1222 doses showed rising Spike-specific TCR breadth and depth. In the spike-specific TCR repertoire, nearly half reportedly target unmutated variant regions. Recipients of AZD1222 seropositive at baseline numbered only 6 or 7. Clonal diversity was possibly underestimated; the donors were predominantly white British and more often female.

This TCR came from an adult in good health. The sample in question was peripheral blood, obtained on day 0 of AZD1222 vaccination. This chain connects TRBV6-5 to TRBJ2-1, with 7 bases that match TRBD2. In DNA, the CDR3 is TGTGCCAGCAGTCCGGGACTATATCTATTCAATGAGCAGTTCTTC. Protein sequence: CASSPGLYLFNEQFF.